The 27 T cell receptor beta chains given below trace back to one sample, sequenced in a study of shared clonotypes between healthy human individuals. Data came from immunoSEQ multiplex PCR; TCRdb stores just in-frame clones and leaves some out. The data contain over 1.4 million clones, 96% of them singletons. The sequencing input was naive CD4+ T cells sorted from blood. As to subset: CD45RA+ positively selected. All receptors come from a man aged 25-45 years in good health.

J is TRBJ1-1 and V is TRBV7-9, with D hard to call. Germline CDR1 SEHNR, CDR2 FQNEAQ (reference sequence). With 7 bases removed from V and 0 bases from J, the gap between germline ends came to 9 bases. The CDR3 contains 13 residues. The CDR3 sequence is CASTIRVNTEAFF. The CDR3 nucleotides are TGTGCCAGCACCATAAGGGTGAACACTGAAGCTTTCTTT.

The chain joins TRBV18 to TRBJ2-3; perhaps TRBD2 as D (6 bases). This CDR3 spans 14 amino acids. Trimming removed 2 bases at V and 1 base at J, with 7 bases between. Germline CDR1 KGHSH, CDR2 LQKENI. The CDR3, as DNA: TGTGCCAGCTCACCAAGCGGGCGCACAGATACGCAGTATTTT. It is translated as CASSPSGRTDTQYF.

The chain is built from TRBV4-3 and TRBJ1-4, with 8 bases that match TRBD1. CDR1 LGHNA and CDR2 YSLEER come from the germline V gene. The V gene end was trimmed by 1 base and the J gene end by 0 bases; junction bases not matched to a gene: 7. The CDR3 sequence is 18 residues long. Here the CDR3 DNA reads TGCGCCAGCAGCCAAGGGACAGGGTCAATTCCAACTAATGAAAAACTGTTTTTT. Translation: CASSQGTGSIPTNEKLFF.

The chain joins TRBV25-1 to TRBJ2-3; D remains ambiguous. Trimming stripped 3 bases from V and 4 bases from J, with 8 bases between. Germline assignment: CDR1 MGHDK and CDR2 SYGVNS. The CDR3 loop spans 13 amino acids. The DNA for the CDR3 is TGTGCCAGCAGTGATCCTGGATCAGATACGCAGTATTTT. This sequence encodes CASSDPGSDTQYF. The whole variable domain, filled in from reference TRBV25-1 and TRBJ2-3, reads EADIYQTPRYLVIGTGKKITLECSQTMGHDKMYWYQQDPGMELHLIHYSYGVNSTEKGDLSSESTVSRIRTEHFPLTLESARPSHTSQYLCASSDPGSDTQYFGPGTRLTVL.

In DNA, the CDR3 is TGCGCCAGCAGCCAAGTTAAGGGCCCCTATGGCTACACCTTC. Amino acid sequence: CASSQVKGPYGYTF. This chain uses TRBV4-3 with TRBJ1-2; D is unclear. The CDR3 has 14 amino acids. Germline CDR1 reads LGHNA; CDR2 reads YSLEER. Trimming stripped 1 base from V and 4 bases from J, with 10 bases between.

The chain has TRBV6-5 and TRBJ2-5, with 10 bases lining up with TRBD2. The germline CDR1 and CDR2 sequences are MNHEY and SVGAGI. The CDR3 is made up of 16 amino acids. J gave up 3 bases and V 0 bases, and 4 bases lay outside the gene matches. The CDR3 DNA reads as TGTGCCAGCAGTTACTCACTAGCGGGGTCAGAAGAGACCCAGTACTTC. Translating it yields CASSYSLAGSEETQYF.

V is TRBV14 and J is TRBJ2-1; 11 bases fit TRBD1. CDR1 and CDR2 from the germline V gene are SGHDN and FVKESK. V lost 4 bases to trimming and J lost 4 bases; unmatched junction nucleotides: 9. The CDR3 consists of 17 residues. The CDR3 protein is CASSPLGQGAMYNEQFF. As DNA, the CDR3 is TGTGCCAGCAGCCCACTAGGACAGGGGGCTATGTACAATGAGCAGTTCTTC.

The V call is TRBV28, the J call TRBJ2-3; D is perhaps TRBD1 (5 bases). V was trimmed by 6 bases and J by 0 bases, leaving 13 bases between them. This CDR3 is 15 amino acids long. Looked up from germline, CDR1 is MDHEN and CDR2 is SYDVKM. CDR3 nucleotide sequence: TGTGCCAGCAGCATAGGGGTTGGGAGCACAGATACGCAGTATTTT. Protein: CASSIGVGSTDTQYF. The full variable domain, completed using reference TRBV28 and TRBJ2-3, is DVKVTQSSRYLVKRTGEKVFLECVQDMDHENMFWYRQDPGLGLRLIYFSYDVKMKEKGDIPEGYSVSREKKERFSLILESASTNQTSMYLCASSIGVGSTDTQYFGPGTRLTVL.

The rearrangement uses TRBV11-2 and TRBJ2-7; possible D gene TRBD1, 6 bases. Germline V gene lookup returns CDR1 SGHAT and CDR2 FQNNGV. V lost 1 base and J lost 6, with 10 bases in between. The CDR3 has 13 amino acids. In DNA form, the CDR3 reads TGTGCCAGCAGCTTAGCAGGGGTCGTCGAGCAGTACTTC. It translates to CASSLAGVVEQYF.

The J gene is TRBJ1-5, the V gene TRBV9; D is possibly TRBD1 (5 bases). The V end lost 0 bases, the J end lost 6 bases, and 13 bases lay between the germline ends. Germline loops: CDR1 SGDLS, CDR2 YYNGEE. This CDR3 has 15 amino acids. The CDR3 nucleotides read TGTGCCAGCAGCGTAGGTGAGGGGCGGCTTCAGCCCCAGCATTTT. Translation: CASSVGEGRLQPQHF.

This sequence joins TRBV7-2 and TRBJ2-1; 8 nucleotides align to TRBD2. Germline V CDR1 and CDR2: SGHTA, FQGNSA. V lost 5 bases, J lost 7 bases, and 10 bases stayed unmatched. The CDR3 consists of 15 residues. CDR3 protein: CASSQRGLGWNEQFF. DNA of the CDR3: TGTGCCAGCAGCCAGCGGGGACTAGGGTGGAATGAGCAGTTCTTC.

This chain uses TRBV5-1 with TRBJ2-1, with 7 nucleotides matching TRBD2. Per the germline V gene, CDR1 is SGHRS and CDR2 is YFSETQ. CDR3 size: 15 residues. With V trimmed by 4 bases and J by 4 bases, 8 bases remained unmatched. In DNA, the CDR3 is TGCGCCAGCAGCCTAGGGACTACTCTATACAATGAGCAGTTCTTC. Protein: CASSLGTTLYNEQFF.

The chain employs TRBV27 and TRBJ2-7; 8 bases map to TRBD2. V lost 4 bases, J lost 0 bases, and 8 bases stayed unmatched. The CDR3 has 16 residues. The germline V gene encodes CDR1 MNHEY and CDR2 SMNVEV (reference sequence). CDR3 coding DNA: TGTGCCAGCAGTTCCCAAGGCGGGAGGCCCTCCTACGAGCAGTACTTC. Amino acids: CASSSQGGRPSYEQYF.

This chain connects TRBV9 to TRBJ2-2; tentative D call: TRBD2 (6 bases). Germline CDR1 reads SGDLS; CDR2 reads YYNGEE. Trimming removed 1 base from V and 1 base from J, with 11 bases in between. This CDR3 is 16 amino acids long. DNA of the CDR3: TGTGCCAGCAGCGTAACGACTAGGCAGAACACCGGGGAGCTGTTTTTT. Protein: CASSVTTRQNTGELFF. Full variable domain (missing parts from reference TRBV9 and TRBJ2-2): DSGVTQTPKHLITATGQRVTLRCSPRSGDLSVYWYQQSLDQGLQFLIQYYNGEERAKGNILERFSAQQFPDLHSELNLSSLELGDSALYFCASSVTTRQNTGELFFGEGSRLTVL.

The CDR3 spells CASSSKMGSGNTEAFF. As DNA, the CDR3 is TGTGCCAGCAGCTCCAAGATGGGTTCGGGGAACACTGAAGCTTTCTTT. The chain recombines TRBV5-4 with TRBJ1-1; D is uncertain. The germline CDR1 and CDR2 sequences are SGHNT and YYREEE (reference sequence). CDR3 length: 16 amino acids. Trimming took 3 bases from V and 1 from J, leaving 16 bases between them.

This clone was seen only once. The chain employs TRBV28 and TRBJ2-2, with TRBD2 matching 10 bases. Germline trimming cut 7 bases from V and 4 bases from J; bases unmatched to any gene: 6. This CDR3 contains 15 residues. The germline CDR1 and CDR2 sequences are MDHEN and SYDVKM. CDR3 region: CASTPTSGPTGELFF. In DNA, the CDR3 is TGTGCCAGCACCCCGACTAGCGGGCCCACCGGGGAGCTGTTTTTT. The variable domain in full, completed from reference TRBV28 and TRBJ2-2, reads DVKVTQSSRYLVKRTGEKVFLECVQDMDHENMFWYRQDPGLGLRLIYFSYDVKMKEKGDIPEGYSVSREKKERFSLILESASTNQTSMYLCASTPTSGPTGELFFGEGSRLTVL.

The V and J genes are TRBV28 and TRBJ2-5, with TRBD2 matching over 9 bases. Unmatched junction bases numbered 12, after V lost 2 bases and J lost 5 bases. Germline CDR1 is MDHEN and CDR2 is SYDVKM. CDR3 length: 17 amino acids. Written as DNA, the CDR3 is TGTGCCAGCAGTTTAAGAATTGGCGGGAGGGTGAGGGAGACCCAGTACTTC. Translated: CASSLRIGGRVRETQYF.

CDR3 nucleotide sequence: TGCGCCAGCAGCCAAGCAAGAGTCTACACCTTC. Translating gives CASSQARVYTF. The V gene is TRBV4-1, the J gene TRBJ1-2; unclear D gene. V was pared by 1 base and J by 10 bases, with 7 bases between. CDR3 length: 11 amino acids. The germline V gene encodes CDR1 MGHRA and CDR2 YSYEKL.

This chain's CDR3 is CASSRDYSGELFF. CDR3 in DNA: TGTGCCAGCAGTCGCGACTATTCCGGGGAGCTGTTTTTT. The gene calls are TRBV27 and TRBJ2-2; tentative D call: TRBD2 (5 bases). The CDR3 loop spans 13 amino acids. Germline V lookup: CDR1 MNHEY, CDR2 SMNVEV (reference sequence). V dropped 5 bases and J dropped 6 bases, with 10 bases sitting between them.

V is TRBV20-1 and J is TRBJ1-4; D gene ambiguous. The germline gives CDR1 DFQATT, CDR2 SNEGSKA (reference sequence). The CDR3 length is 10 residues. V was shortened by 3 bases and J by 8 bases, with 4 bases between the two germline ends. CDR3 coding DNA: TGCAGTGCTAGTGCCGAAAAACTGTTTTTT. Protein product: CSASAEKLFF.

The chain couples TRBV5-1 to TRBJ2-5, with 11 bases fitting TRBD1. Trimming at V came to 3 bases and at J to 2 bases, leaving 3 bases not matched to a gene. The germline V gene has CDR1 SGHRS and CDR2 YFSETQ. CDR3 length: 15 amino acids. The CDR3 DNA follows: TGCGCCAGCAGCTGGACAGGGGGCCGTCAAGAGACCCAGTACTTC. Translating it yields CASSWTGGRQETQYF.

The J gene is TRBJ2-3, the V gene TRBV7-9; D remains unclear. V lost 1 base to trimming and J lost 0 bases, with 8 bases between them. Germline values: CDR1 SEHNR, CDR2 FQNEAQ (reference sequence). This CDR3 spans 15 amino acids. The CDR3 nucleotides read TGTGCCAGCAGCTTAGATTGGTCTAGCACAGATACGCAGTATTTT. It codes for CASSLDWSSTDTQYF.

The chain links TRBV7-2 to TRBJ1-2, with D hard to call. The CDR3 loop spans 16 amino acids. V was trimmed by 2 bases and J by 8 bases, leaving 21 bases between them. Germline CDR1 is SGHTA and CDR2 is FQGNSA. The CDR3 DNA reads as TGTGCCAGCAGCTTAACCCAGGTGAAGATTGCTGGCGGCTACACCTTC. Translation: CASSLTQVKIAGGYTF.

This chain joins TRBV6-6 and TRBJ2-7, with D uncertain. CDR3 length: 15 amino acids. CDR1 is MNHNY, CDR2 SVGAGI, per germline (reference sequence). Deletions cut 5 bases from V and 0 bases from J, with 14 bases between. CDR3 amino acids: CASSPPKANSYEQYF. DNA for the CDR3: TGTGCCAGCAGTCCCCCGAAGGCCAACTCCTACGAGCAGTACTTC.

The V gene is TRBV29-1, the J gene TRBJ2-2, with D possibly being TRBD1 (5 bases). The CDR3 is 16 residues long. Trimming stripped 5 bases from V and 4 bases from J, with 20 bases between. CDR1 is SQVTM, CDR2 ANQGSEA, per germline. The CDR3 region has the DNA TGCAGCGTTATAACCAGGGCGGATTTTCGCACCGGGGAGCTGTTTTTT. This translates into CSVITRADFRTGELFF.

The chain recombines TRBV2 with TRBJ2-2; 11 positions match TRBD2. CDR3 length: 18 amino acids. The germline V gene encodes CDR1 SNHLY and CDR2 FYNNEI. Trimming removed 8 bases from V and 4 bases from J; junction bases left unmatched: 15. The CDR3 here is CASSNRYPGTSGTGELFF. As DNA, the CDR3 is TGTGCCAGCTCCAACCGCTACCCCGGGACTAGCGGCACCGGGGAGCTGTTTTTT.

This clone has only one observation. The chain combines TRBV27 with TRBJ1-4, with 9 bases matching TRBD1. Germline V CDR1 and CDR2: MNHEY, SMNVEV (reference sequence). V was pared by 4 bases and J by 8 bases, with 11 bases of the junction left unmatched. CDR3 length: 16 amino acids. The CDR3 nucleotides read TGTGCCAGCAGTTCCCCCCGGACAGGGGAGTTAGAAAAACTGTTTTTT. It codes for CASSSPRTGELEKLFF.